Below are 30 T cell receptor beta chains sequenced from a single sample in a study of cytotoxic CD8 clonotypes in ibrutinib-treated CLL. Data came from immunoSEQ multiplex PCR; TCRdb stores just in-frame clones and leaves some out. The table shows about 180,000 clones, with approximately 84% occurring only once. The input for sequencing was PBMCs, taken after 24 months of ibrutinib treatment. These receptors were collected from a human donor with chronic lymphocytic leukemia.

This chain joins TRBV7-2 and TRBJ1-1, with D unresolved. Germline loops: CDR1 SGHTA, CDR2 FQGNSA. The V end lost 4 bases, the J end lost 4 bases, and 10 bases lay between the germline ends. This CDR3 region has 13 residues. The CDR3 loop reads CASSSDSVTEAFF. The CDR3 DNA sequence: TGTGCCAGCAGCTCGGATTCTGTCACTGAAGCTTTCTTT.

V usage is TRBV19 and J usage is TRBJ1-3; D not certain. Trimming removed 4 bases from V and 0 bases from J, with 7 bases in between. CDR3 length: 14 residues. Germline V gives CDR1 LNHDA, CDR2 SQIVND (reference sequence). CDR3 bases: TGTGCCAGTAGTAAGGCAGACTCTGGAAACACCATATATTTT. Its protein is CASSKADSGNTIYF.

This clone was found a few times. The chain couples TRBV7-9 to TRBJ1-2, with D perhaps matching TRBD1 (6 bases). Germline assignment: CDR1 SEHNR and CDR2 FQNEAQ (reference sequence). V was trimmed by 7 bases and J by 2 bases, leaving 14 bases between them. The CDR3 is made up of 14 amino acids. In nucleotides, the CDR3 is TGTGCCAGCACCTCCTTTACAGGGAACTATGGCTACACCTTC. Translating gives CASTSFTGNYGYTF.

This clone occurred a few times. The rearrangement links TRBV20-1 to TRBJ1-1; D gene unclear. Trimming took 6 bases from V and 8 from J, leaving 13 bases between them. The CDR3 loop spans 11 amino acids. Germline assignment: CDR1 DFQATT and CDR2 SNEGSKA (reference sequence). CDR3 nucleotides: TGCAGTGCCGAGGAGGGTTGGGAAGCTTTCTTT. Translated, it gives CSAEEGWEAFF.

The V gene is TRBV7-2, the J gene TRBJ2-5, with D possibly being TRBD2 (6 bases). Trimming cost V 5 bases and J 3 bases, with 13 bases left between them. The CDR3 length is 14 residues. CDR1 and CDR2 from the germline V gene are SGHTA and FQGNSA. In DNA, the CDR3 is TGTGCCAGCAGCAAAAGCGGGCAGAAAGAGACCCAGTACTTC. Translated: CASSKSGQKETQYF.

This chain connects TRBV18 to TRBJ2-7; 7 positions match TRBD2. Germline V lookup: CDR1 KGHSH, CDR2 LQKENI. This CDR3 spans 16 amino acids. The trim removed 3 bases at V and 4 bases at J, leaving 12 bases unmatched. CDR3 protein: CASSPRASGGDYEQYF. Written as DNA, the CDR3 is TGTGCCAGCTCACCCCGCGCTAGCGGAGGGGATTACGAGCAGTACTTC. Full variable domain (remainder filled in from reference TRBV18 and TRBJ2-7): NAGVMQNPRHLVRRRGQEARLRCSPMKGHSHVYWYRQLPEEGLKFMVYLQKENIIDESGMPKERFSAEFPKEGPSILRIQQVVRGDSAAYFCASSPRASGGDYEQYFGPGTRLTVT.

The chain employs TRBV11-2 and TRBJ1-5; D is undetermined. Trimming removed 5 bases from V and 1 base from J, with 9 bases in between. There are 14 residues in the CDR3. CDR1 is SGHAT and CDR2 is FQNNGV in the germline V gene. For the CDR3, the DNA is TGTGCCAGCAGCGCCGGACGGAGCAATCAGCCCCAGCATTTT. The encoded protein is CASSAGRSNQPQHF.

The J gene is TRBJ2-5, the V gene TRBV28; D might be TRBD1 or TRBD2, each matching 5 bases. The CDR3 has 14 residues. Deletions cut 6 bases from V and 0 bases from J, with 11 bases between. CDR1 and CDR2 (germline): MDHEN, SYDVKM. The CDR3 coding sequence is TGTGCCAGCAGCCCGGGGACGAACCAAGAGACCCAGTACTTC. It yields the protein CASSPGTNQETQYF.

This clone was seen a single time. V is TRBV5-1 and J is TRBJ1-1; 9 bases agree with TRBD1. Germline V CDR1 and CDR2: SGHRS, YFSETQ. The CDR3 covers 17 residues. The ends lost 4 bases at V and 4 bases at J; junction bases unmatched: 14. The CDR3 protein is CASSLLGTGMRVTEAFF. DNA for the CDR3: TGCGCCAGCAGCCTTTTAGGGACAGGGATGAGAGTCACTGAAGCTTTCTTT.

The chain uses TRBV7-3 and TRBJ1-2, with TRBD1 identical over 8 bases. V lost 5 bases to trimming and J lost 4 bases; unmatched junction nucleotides: 6. Germline CDR1 SGHTA, CDR2 FQGTGA. The CDR3 sequence is 14 residues long. The CDR3 sequence is CASSGQQGGYGYTF. CDR3 sequence (DNA): TGTGCCAGCAGCGGGCAACAGGGGGGCTATGGCTACACCTTC.

This chain uses TRBV6-5 with TRBJ1-1; D not resolved. Germline-derived CDR1 and CDR2 are MNHEY and SVGAGI. V lost 5 bases and J 2 bases, leaving 9 bases between the germline ends. This CDR3 region has 13 residues. DNA for the CDR3: TGTGCCAGCAGTCAGCTTACTAACACTGAAGCTTTCTTT. Translation gives CASSQLTNTEAFF.

This clone was observed a few times. The rearrangement uses TRBV2 and TRBJ2-7; 7 bases map to TRBD1. The germline CDR1 and CDR2 sequences are SNHLY and FYNNEI. The CDR3 has 14 residues. Germline trimming cut 5 bases from V and 0 bases from J; bases unmatched to any gene: 4. CDR3 sequence (DNA): TGTGCCAGCAGTTCCGGGACAGCCTCCTACGAGCAGTACTTC. It encodes CASSSGTASYEQYF.

This clone was detected a few times. This sequence joins TRBV2 and TRBJ2-3; D possibly corresponds to TRBD2 (5 bases). CDR3 length: 12 residues. Germline CDR1 reads SNHLY; CDR2 reads FYNNEI. V was cut by 8 bases and J by 2 bases, with 8 bases left in between. The CDR3 protein is CASQRDTDTQYF. The CDR3 DNA follows: TGTGCCAGCCAACGGGACACAGATACGCAGTATTTT.

The CDR3 region is CASSRDRGDSPLHF. In DNA form, the CDR3 reads TGTGCCAGTAGTAGAGACAGGGGGGATTCACCCCTCCACTTT. V gene TRBV19 combines with J gene TRBJ1-6, with 9 bases fitting TRBD1. The CDR3 extends over 14 amino acids. Unmatched junction bases numbered 3, after V lost 4 bases and J lost 8 bases. Looked up from germline, CDR1 is LNHDA and CDR2 is SQIVND (reference sequence).

The chain joins TRBV6-6 to TRBJ1-1; TRBD1 matches at 7 bases. CDR3 length: 15 residues. Trimming removed 6 bases from V and 0 bases from J; junction bases left unmatched: 7. Germline V CDR1 and CDR2: MNHNY, SVGAGI (reference sequence). The CDR3 loop reads CASRLRQGMNTEAFF. CDR3 nucleotides: TGTGCCAGCAGGCTAAGACAGGGTATGAACACTGAAGCTTTCTTT.

The CDR3 spells CAWARDRGGTEAFF. The CDR3 coding sequence is TGTGCCTGGGCCCGCGACAGGGGCGGCACTGAAGCTTTCTTT. The V call is TRBV30, the J call TRBJ1-1, with 8 positions matching TRBD1. CDR3 size: 14 residues. Germline assignment: CDR1 GTSNPN and CDR2 SVGIG (reference sequence). The trim removed 5 bases at V and 4 bases at J, leaving 9 bases unmatched.

This chain links TRBV28 with TRBJ1-1; D gene ambiguous. Germline loops: CDR1 MDHEN, CDR2 SYDVKM. This CDR3 region has 14 residues. Trimming took 1 base from V and 4 from J, leaving 10 bases between them. The CDR3 DNA reads as TGTGCCAGCAGTTTATTAGGGCACCCCACTGAAGCTTTCTTT. Translation: CASSLLGHPTEAFF.

The chain employs TRBV7-2 and TRBJ2-2, with 8 bases identical to TRBD1. Germline values: CDR1 SGHTA, CDR2 FQGNSA. The CDR3 sequence is 16 residues long. V shed 4 bases and J 6 bases; nucleotides not matched to a gene: 10. The CDR3 DNA reads as TGTGCCAGCAGCTCACAGGGCCAGGGGGCCGCCGGGGAGCTGTTTTTT. Translating it yields CASSSQGQGAAGELFF.

The V gene is TRBV18, the J gene TRBJ2-5; D possibly corresponds to TRBD1 (6 bases). This CDR3 contains 15 residues. Germline V gene lookup returns CDR1 KGHSH and CDR2 LQKENI. V gave up 6 bases and J gave up 2 bases, with 16 bases separating them. The CDR3 loop reads CASSLLGQLQETQYF. DNA for the CDR3: TGTGCCAGCTCTCTACTGGGACAACTTCAAGAGACCCAGTACTTC.

As for this clone: The same CDR3 is also encoded by other DNA sequences in this sample. The genes are TRBV7-9 and TRBJ2-2; 8 bases agree with TRBD1. This CDR3 has 15 amino acids. The ends lost 4 bases at V and 2 bases at J; junction bases unmatched: 3. Germline V gene data show CDR1 as SEHNR and CDR2 as FQNEAQ (reference sequence). This CDR3 reads CASSSGQGNTGELFF. In nucleotides, the CDR3 is TGTGCCAGCAGCTCCGGACAGGGTAACACCGGGGAGCTGTTTTTT.

The rearrangement uses TRBV15 and TRBJ1-1, with TRBD1 as a possible D gene (5 bases). Trimming removed 0 bases from V and 4 bases from J, with 12 bases in between. The CDR3 runs to 15 residues. Germline CDR1 reads LNHNV; CDR2 reads YYDKDF (reference sequence). CDR3 region: CATSRDRRGITEAFF. Here the CDR3 DNA reads TGTGCCACCAGCAGAGATCGGCGGGGGATCACTGAAGCTTTCTTT.

The DNA of the CDR3 is TGTGCCTGGAGTGTACACGGGGTTCAACCCTACGAGCAGTACTTC. It codes for CAWSVHGVQPYEQYF. The chain has TRBV30 and TRBJ2-7; TRBD2 might be the D (5 bases). Germline values: CDR1 GTSNPN, CDR2 SVGIG (reference sequence). The CDR3 loop spans 15 amino acids. Trimming cost V 0 bases and J 2 bases, with 14 bases left between them.

The CDR3 region is CSVVRGDTEAFF. The DNA for the CDR3 is TGCAGCGTTGTTCGGGGAGACACTGAAGCTTTCTTT. The chain carries TRBV29-1 and TRBJ1-1; no firm D call. The CDR3 has 12 amino acids. Trimming cost V 4 bases and J 3 bases, with 9 bases left between them. Germline CDR1 reads SQVTM; CDR2 reads ANQGSEA.

This clone appeared once. The chain joins TRBV6-1 to TRBJ1-5, with 10 bases fitting TRBD1. The V and J ends lost 2 bases and 6 bases, in that order; junction bases with no gene match: 7. This CDR3 has 16 residues. Germline loops: CDR1 MNHNS, CDR2 SASEGT. The CDR3 DNA reads TGTGCCAGCAGTGAAAGGGGACAGGGGACGGGTCAGCCCCAGCATTTT. It translates to CASSERGQGTGQPQHF.

The V call is TRBV6-4, the J call TRBJ1-2; no clear D. The germline V and J ends were trimmed by 4 bases and 8 bases, with 11 bases remaining between them. The CDR3 is 12 amino acids. Germline V lookup: CDR1 MRHNA, CDR2 SNTAGT. Written as DNA, the CDR3 is TGTGCCAGCAGTGCGGGCCCCTGGGGCTACACCTTC. The encoded protein is CASSAGPWGYTF.

The chain couples TRBV6-4 to TRBJ1-2, with 8 bases that match TRBD1. This CDR3 comprises 15 residues. The V segment lost 6 bases and the J segment 8 bases; nucleotides outside the gene matches: 14. Germline CDR1 and CDR2: MRHNA and SNTAGT. This CDR3 reads CASRRQDRASEGYTF. The CDR3 DNA reads as TGTGCCAGCAGAAGGCAGGACAGGGCATCAGAAGGCTACACCTTC.

This clone has a single count. V usage is TRBV6-1 and J usage is TRBJ1-2, with D hard to call. The germline gives CDR1 MNHNS, CDR2 SASEGT. The V end was cut by 2 bases, the J end by 2 bases, with 24 bases between. This CDR3 is 19 amino acids long. Written as DNA, the CDR3 is TGTGCCAGCAGTGAACCTATACCTTTCCGGGGTTTGGGCAACTATGGCTACACCTTC. Amino acid sequence: CASSEPIPFRGLGNYGYTF.

J is TRBJ2-3 and V is TRBV5-4; D possibly corresponds to TRBD1 (6 bases). Trimming removed 0 bases from V and 3 bases from J, with 11 bases in between. The CDR3 runs to 15 residues. Germline V lookup: CDR1 SGHNT, CDR2 YYREEE (reference sequence). CDR3 loop: CASSLGQAITDTQYF. Written as DNA, the CDR3 is TGTGCCAGCAGCTTGGGACAGGCCATAACAGATACGCAGTATTTT.

This clone was counted a single time. The rearrangement links TRBV18 to TRBJ2-7, with TRBD1 identical over 12 bases. V shed 0 bases and J 6 bases; nucleotides not matched to a gene: 9. CDR1 is KGHSH, CDR2 LQKENI, per germline. This CDR3 has 17 residues. CDR3 DNA sequence: TGTGCCAGCTCACCACCGATCAAGGGGACAGGGGGCCCCGAGCAGTACTTC. Protein sequence: CASSPPIKGTGGPEQYF.

CDR3 coding DNA: TGTGCCAGCAGCTTACGAGCGGGAGGGCCCCACGAGCAGTACTTC. Translation gives CASSLRAGGPHEQYF. The chain is built from TRBV7-2 and TRBJ2-7; 10 nucleotides match TRBD2. V gave up 2 bases and J gave up 5 bases; unmatched junction bases: 6. The CDR3 spans 15 residues. CDR1 is SGHTA and CDR2 is FQGNSA in the germline V gene.